This T cell receptor (beta chain) is drawn from a study of shared clonotypes between healthy human individuals. Here immunoSEQ multiplex PCR was the method, and the copy in TCRdb shows in-frame clones only, minus some. The data hold approximately 530,000 clones, with about 96% observed a single time. Germline V gene data show CDR1 as LNHDA and CDR2 as SQIVND (reference sequence). This CDR3 contains 15 residues. The rearrangement links TRBV19 to TRBJ2-5; 7 bases match TRBD1. Near its end, the DNA agrees better with TRBJ2-7, so the J call may be wrong. The origin of this receptor is a woman aged 30 to 39 in good health. The sequenced sample consisted of naive CD4+ T cells sorted from blood. Sample subset: CD45RA+ positively selected. CDR3 coding DNA: TGTGCCAGTAGTATGGGCGGACAGGCCTCCTACGAGCAGTACTTC. Encoded protein: CASSMGGQASYEQYF.